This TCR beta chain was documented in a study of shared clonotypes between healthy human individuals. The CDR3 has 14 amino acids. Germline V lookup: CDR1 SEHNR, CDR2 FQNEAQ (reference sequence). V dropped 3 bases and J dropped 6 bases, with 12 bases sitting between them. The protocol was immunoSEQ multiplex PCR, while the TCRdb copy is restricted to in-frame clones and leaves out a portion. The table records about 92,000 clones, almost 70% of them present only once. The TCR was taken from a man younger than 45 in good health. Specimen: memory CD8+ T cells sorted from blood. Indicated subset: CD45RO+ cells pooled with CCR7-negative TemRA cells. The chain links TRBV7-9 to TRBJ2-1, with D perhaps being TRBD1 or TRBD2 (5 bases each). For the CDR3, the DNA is TGTGCCAGCAGCTTCACGGGACGGGGCAATGAGCAGTTCTTC. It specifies CASSFTGRGNEQFF.